The entry below gives a single TCR beta chain sequence along with its context. Antigen specificity is unknown. Sequencing used immunoSEQ multiplex PCR; TCRdb keeps in-frame clones, though not all of them. The sample includes tens of thousands of clones, 87% seen only once; the top ten take 11%. The entry originates in a study of lymphopenia after photon versus proton radiotherapy. Germline V gene sequence: CDR1 SGHTA, CDR2 FQGNSA. The CDR3 extends over 13 amino acids. V lost 5 bases and J lost 4, with 9 bases in between. Findings and caveats of the study: Photon-treated patients lost naive T cells and TCR diversity; proton-treated stayed stable. Survival link was tested only in deceased patients; proton benefit remains a possibility. A bigger post-nadir fall in TCR diversity correlated inversely with survival time in deceased patients. Oligoclonal CD8+ Temra expansion after nadir drove photon patients' diversity drop.

The sequence derives from a man at least 80 years old with esophageal cancer. The sample consisted of peripheral blood, taken from a patient treated with proton-based radiotherapy. The gene calls are TRBV7-2 and TRBJ2-1; D remains ambiguous. This chain's CDR3 is CASSPAGYNEQFF. The CDR3 DNA reads TGTGCCAGCAGCCCCGCTGGATACAATGAGCAGTTCTTC.